This T cell receptor beta chain was captured by sequencing in a study of cytomegalovirus exposure and HLA in healthy donors. This CDR3 has 16 amino acids. CDR1 is PRHDT, CDR2 FYEKMQ, per germline (reference sequence). V dropped 5 bases and J dropped 3 bases, with 19 bases sitting between them. Overall study results and limits: Later on, analysis showed that most CMV-associated TCR beta chains appeared to be HLA-restricted. Across donors, sequencing depth was assumed by presence/absence analyses to be roughly uniform. Most subjects' HLA-A and HLA-B alleles were reportedly predicted from TCR beta sequences.

PCR was performed using 60 Vbeta and 13 Jbeta primers. Original analysis: In a later analysis, about 11 million of 75 million to 90 million unique beta chains occurred in at least two donors. TCRdb's copy holds only in-frame clones and misses some; the assay was immunoSEQ multiplex PCR. That table is the source of V, J and clone size, and D and trimming were worked out from the DNA. The top ten clones hold 5.5% to 6.5% of a sample with 80,000 to 95,000 clones, roughly 86% of them seen once. About this clone: Its antigen is still unknown.

Sequencing used PBMCs. V gene TRBV13 combines with J gene TRBJ1-2, with D perhaps TRBD1 (5 bases). This receptor was taken from a woman younger than 35 in good health and CMV-seropositive. CDR3 residues: CASSPRGDGLYYGYTF. In nucleotides, the CDR3 is TGTGCCAGCAGCCCACGCGGGGACGGTTTGTACTATGGCTACACCTTC.